The 25 T cell receptor beta chains presented below share a single source sample, sequenced in a study of blood T cell repertoires in COVID-19. Generated by immunoSEQ multiplex PCR, the TCRdb table keeps only in-frame clones and is missing some. The repertoire includes about 46,000 clones, more than 70% of them detected once, and roughly 6% sits in the top ten. Sequences were obtained from peripheral blood. The receptors come from an elderly woman with acute or convalescent COVID-19.

V usage is TRBV7-9 and J usage is TRBJ2-5, with D perhaps TRBD2 (6 bases). The germline CDR1 and CDR2 sequences are SEHNR and FQNEAQ (reference sequence). The V end lost 6 bases, the J end lost 2 bases, and 13 bases lay between the germline ends. This CDR3 is built from 14 residues. The CDR3 nucleotides read TGTGCCAGCAGTACCCGGGACTCTCAAGAGACCCAGTACTTC. Protein product: CASSTRDSQETQYF.

This chain uses TRBV11-2 with TRBJ1-2; 7 nucleotides line up with TRBD1. The germline V gene has CDR1 SGHAT and CDR2 FQNNGV. This CDR3 is built from 14 residues. Losses at the gene ends were 3 bases for V and 0 bases for J; bases not matched to a gene: 1. This CDR3 reads CASSLGTANYGYTF. The CDR3 region has the DNA TGTGCCAGCAGCTTGGGGACAGCTAACTATGGCTACACCTTC.

V and J are TRBV6-5 and TRBJ1-6; D might be TRBD1 (5 bases). The CDR3 loop spans 14 amino acids. Per germline, CDR1 MNHEY and CDR2 SVGAGI. The V and J ends lost 2 bases and 7 bases respectively, with 9 bases between them. The CDR3 coding sequence is TGTGCCAGCAGTTACAGGGGAGGCAATTCACCCCTCCACTTT. The encoded protein is CASSYRGGNSPLHF.

This clone was detected only a few times. The chain joins TRBV27 to TRBJ2-7; TRBD1 might be the D (6 bases). Trimming cost V 7 bases and J 6 bases, with 13 bases left between them. Germline V gene lookup returns CDR1 MNHEY and CDR2 SMNVEV (reference sequence). The CDR3 spans 12 residues. The CDR3 protein is CASIGTGSEQYF. The DNA of the CDR3 is TGTGCCAGCATAGGCACAGGGTCCGAGCAGTACTTC.

The V call is TRBV9, the J call TRBJ2-2; a possible D gene is TRBD1 (5 bases). Germline CDR1 SGDLS, CDR2 YYNGEE. The CDR3 runs to 16 residues. Trimming cost V 4 bases and J 3 bases, with 16 bases left between them. CDR3 protein: CASSNNRIWDTGELFF. CDR3 in DNA: TGTGCCAGCAGCAACAACAGGATCTGGGACACCGGGGAGCTGTTTTTT.

The chain has TRBV5-1 and TRBJ2-3; D ambiguous. The germline V gene has CDR1 SGHRS and CDR2 YFSETQ. Between the trimmed V and J ends, which lost 5 bases and 4 bases, there was a span of 14 bases. This CDR3 comprises 14 residues. CDR3 amino acids: CASSPGSSADTQYF. For the CDR3, the DNA is TGCGCCAGCAGTCCCGGGTCAAGTGCAGATACGCAGTATTTT.

The gene calls are TRBV3-1 (or the pseudogene TRBV3-2) and TRBJ2-1; D possibly corresponds to TRBD2 (5 bases). The germline V gene has CDR1 LGHDT and CDR2 YNNKEL (reference sequence). This CDR3 is built from 15 residues. V was shortened by 1 base and J by 9 bases, with 16 bases between the two germline ends. In DNA form, the CDR3 reads TGTGCCAGCAGCCAAGTTGAGGGCCGGCGGCCTGAGCAGTTCTTC. The encoded protein is CASSQVEGRRPEQFF.

This clone came up once. The V call is TRBV27, the J call TRBJ2-7; a weak D match, TRBD1 (6 bases). V was pared by 5 bases and J by 3 bases, with 17 bases between. The CDR3 is 15 amino acids. Germline V lookup: CDR1 MNHEY, CDR2 SMNVEV (reference sequence). CDR3 region: CASSPATWDNYEQYF. The CDR3 nucleotides are TGTGCCAGCAGTCCCGCGACCTGGGACAACTACGAGCAGTACTTC.

J is TRBJ2-5 and V is TRBV11-2; 7 nucleotides match TRBD1. The trim removed 6 bases at V and 1 base at J, leaving 5 bases unmatched. Germline loops: CDR1 SGHAT, CDR2 FQNNGV. The CDR3 runs 14 residues. The CDR3: CASRLTGFQETQYF. The CDR3 DNA reads TGTGCCAGCAGATTGACAGGGTTCCAAGAGACCCAGTACTTC. Full variable domain (missing parts from reference TRBV11-2 and TRBJ2-5): EAGVAQSPRYKIIEKRQSVAFWCNPISGHATLYWYQQILGQGPKLLIQFQNNGVVDDSQLPKDRFSAERLKGVDSTLKIQPAKLEDSAVYLCASRLTGFQETQYFGPGTRLLVL.

The chain links TRBV10-3 to TRBJ1-1; 12 positions agree with TRBD1. V was clipped by 10 bases and J by 4 bases; unmatched bases: 4. The CDR3 covers 13 residues. Germline CDR1 and CDR2: ENHRY and SYGVKD. The DNA of the CDR3 is TGTGCCACAGGGACAGGGGGCTTCACTGAAGCTTTCTTT. As protein: CATGTGGFTEAFF.

The CDR3 nucleotides read TGTGCCAGCAGCCAAGCCAAGGGGAAGGGGACTGAAGCTTTCTTT. Translated: CASSQAKGKGTEAFF. This chain joins TRBV4-2 and TRBJ1-1, with D possibly being TRBD1 (5 bases). Trimming took off 1 base at V and 5 bases at J, with 14 bases between the two ends. This CDR3 is 15 amino acids long. Germline CDR1 is LGHNA and CDR2 is YNFKEQ.

V is TRBV19 and J is TRBJ1-2; TRBD1 might be the D (5 bases). CDR1 LNHDA and CDR2 SQIVND come from the germline V gene (reference sequence). This CDR3 is built from 15 residues. Trimming took 4 bases from V and 3 from J, leaving 15 bases between them. CDR3 protein: CASSSGEKGDYGYTF. The CDR3 DNA is TGTGCCAGTAGTAGCGGTGAGAAAGGGGACTATGGCTACACCTTC.

The rearrangement uses TRBV14 and TRBJ2-5; 8 bases agree with TRBD2. CDR1 SGHDN and CDR2 FVKESK come from the germline V gene. This CDR3 is 15 amino acids long. V lost 0 bases and J lost 9; bases outside the gene matches: 9. The CDR3 DNA sequence: TGTGCCAGCAGCCAAGATCGGGGGGGCGCATCGCCCCAGTACTTC. Translated: CASSQDRGGASPQYF.

This sequence joins TRBV5-4 and TRBJ1-4; D perhaps matches TRBD1 (6 bases). The length of the CDR3 is 14 residues. Germline V lookup: CDR1 SGHNT, CDR2 YYREEE (reference sequence). The V and J ends lost 0 bases and 8 bases respectively, with 11 bases between them. CDR3 amino acids: CASSLEGGREKLFF. CDR3 sequence (DNA): TGTGCCAGCAGCTTGGAAGGGGGTCGAGAAAAACTGTTTTTT.

By proportion, this clone is medium-sized. This rearrangement joins TRBV6-1 to TRBJ2-1; 12 nucleotides match TRBD2. The CDR3 has 15 residues. Germline CDR1 is MNHNS and CDR2 is SASEGT. J gave up 8 bases and V 2 bases, and 4 bases lay outside the gene matches. This chain's CDR3 is CASSETRLAGDEQFF. The CDR3 DNA follows: TGTGCCAGCAGTGAAACGAGACTAGCGGGGGATGAGCAGTTCTTC.

This chain uses TRBV2 with TRBJ1-6; D unresolved. V gave up 6 bases and J gave up 6 bases, with 12 bases separating them. The CDR3 extends over 14 amino acids. Germline assignment: CDR1 SNHLY and CDR2 FYNNEI. The CDR3 reads CASSALGGNSPLHF. The CDR3 DNA sequence: TGTGCCAGCAGCGCTCTCGGAGGTAATTCACCCCTCCACTTT.

The gene calls are TRBV11-3 and TRBJ1-1; D remains ambiguous. Germline V gene data show CDR1 as SGHNT and CDR2 as YENEEA. The V gene lost 3 bases and the J gene lost 1 base, with 6 bases spanning the gap. This CDR3 region has 13 residues. The CDR3 is CASSLYRNTEAFF. CDR3 nucleotide sequence: TGTGCCAGCAGCTTGTACAGGAACACTGAAGCTTTCTTT.

This sequence joins TRBV6-1 and TRBJ2-1; 11 positions agree with TRBD1. V shed 2 bases and J 6 bases; nucleotides not matched to a gene: 6. CDR1 MNHNS and CDR2 SASEGT come from the germline V gene. CDR3 length: 16 residues. In DNA, the CDR3 is TGTGCCAGCAGTGAAAATTTAGGACAGGGGGCCAATGAGCAGTTCTTC. Amino acid sequence: CASSENLGQGANEQFF.

The chain's CDR3 is CASSGDRVFTEAFF. The DNA for the CDR3 is TGTGCCAGCAGCGGGGACAGGGTATTCACTGAAGCTTTCTTT. J is TRBJ1-1 and V is TRBV6-2 or TRBV6-3; 9 bases align to TRBD1. V gave up 6 bases and J gave up 4 bases; unmatched junction bases: 6. The V gene's germline CDR1 is MNHEY and CDR2 SVGEGT. The CDR3 totals 14 residues.

The chain recombines TRBV5-4 with TRBJ2-5; TRBD2 agrees at 11 bases. The CDR3 contains 14 residues. Per the germline V gene, CDR1 is SGHNT and CDR2 is YYREEE (reference sequence). Trimming removed 1 base from V and 5 bases from J; junction bases left unmatched: 1. The chain's CDR3 is CASSLRTSGETQYF. The CDR3, as DNA: TGTGCCAGCAGCTTGAGGACTAGCGGGGAGACCCAGTACTTC.

This chain connects TRBV11-3 to TRBJ2-1; 8 bases align to TRBD1. The CDR3 spans 16 residues. Germline values: CDR1 SGHNT, CDR2 YENEEA. J lost 2 bases, V lost 5 bases, and 8 bases had no gene match. The CDR3 DNA reads as TGTGCCAGCAGCCTTTACTCGGACAGGGCCTACAATGAGCAGTTCTTC. Its protein is CASSLYSDRAYNEQFF.

The chain carries TRBV5-6 and TRBJ2-2; 9 positions match TRBD1. Germline values: CDR1 SGHDT, CDR2 YYEEEE. The CDR3 is 16 residues long. Trimming removed 4 bases from V and 1 base from J; junction bases left unmatched: 5. The CDR3 DNA sequence: TGTGCCAGCAGCCCGACAGGGGGGATGAACACCGGGGAGCTGTTTTTT. This codes for CASSPTGGMNTGELFF. Full variable domain (missing parts from reference TRBV5-6 and TRBJ2-2): DAGVTQSPTHLIKTRGQQVTLRCSPKSGHDTVSWYQQALGQGPQFIFQYYEEEERQRGNFPDRFSGHQFPNYSSELNVNALLLGDSALYLCASSPTGGMNTGELFFGEGSRLTVL.

The rearrangement links TRBV5-1 to TRBJ2-3; perhaps TRBD2 as D (7 bases). CDR1 is SGHRS, CDR2 YFSETQ, per germline. This CDR3 is built from 16 residues. V was pared by 0 bases and J by 4 bases, with 15 bases between. CDR3 protein: CASSLGGGAVSDTQYF. The CDR3 DNA sequence: TGCGCCAGCAGCTTGGGAGGGGGGGCGGTGTCAGATACGCAGTATTTT.

The chain recombines TRBV5-1 with TRBJ2-2, with TRBD1 identical over 7 bases. V was pared by 5 bases and J by 2 bases, with 9 bases of the junction left unmatched. The CDR3 covers 16 residues. CDR1 is SGHRS and CDR2 is YFSETQ in the germline V gene. The CDR3 here is CASRNTGTANTGELFF. DNA of the CDR3: TGCGCCAGCAGAAACACCGGGACAGCAAACACCGGGGAGCTGTTTTTT. The whole variable domain, remainder taken from reference TRBV5-1 and TRBJ2-2, is KAGVTQTPRYLIKTRGQQVTLSCSPISGHRSVSWYQQTPGQGLQFLFEYFSETQRNKGNFPGRFSGRQFSNSRSEMNVSTLELGDSALYLCASRNTGTANTGELFFGEGSRLTVL.

The gene calls are TRBV5-1 and TRBJ2-7; the D gene is possibly TRBD1 (6 bases). Trimming removed 1 base from V and 1 base from J, with 24 bases in between. Germline-derived CDR1 and CDR2 are SGHRS and YFSETQ. This CDR3 contains 19 residues. The CDR3 DNA is TGCGCCAGCAGCTTGTTTCTCGGTAAGGGGGAATACATATCCTACGAGCAGTACTTC. It yields the protein CASSLFLGKGEYISYEQYF.